This TCR beta chain was identified during a study of OX40 agonist ivuxolimab in advanced cancers. Study overall: Partial responses, seen in three patients, involved one hepatocellular carcinoma and two cutaneous melanomas.

TCRdb's table, derived via immunoSEQ multiplex PCR, lists solely in-frame clones and lacks some. The data hold approximately 20,000 clones, with around 85% observed a single time. Findings and caveats of the study: Nonresponders included some who also had low normalized T-cell clonal expansion. Near-lowest levels of clonal expansion characterized partial responders at 0.1-3.0 mg/kg.

This CDR3 comprises 17 residues. Germline V gene data show CDR1 as ENHRY and CDR2 as SYGVKD. The trim removed 3 bases at V and 2 bases at J, leaving 10 bases unmatched. Of note for this clone: Antigen: not known.

This chain links TRBV10-3 with TRBJ2-3; 8 bases align to TRBD2. The material sequenced was CD4+ or CD8+ T cells sorted from blood, taken in a trial of the OX40 agonist ivuxolimab. This sequence was found in an adult with an advanced solid tumor such as melanoma, head and neck, liver or kidney cancer. The CDR3 sequence is CAISEGAGGPYTDTQYF. CDR3 nucleotide sequence: TGTGCCATCAGTGAAGGTGCGGGGGGCCCTTACACAGATACGCAGTATTTT.